Sequencing of this T cell receptor (beta chain) was carried out in a study of OX40 agonist ivuxolimab in advanced cancers. For the study at large: Among those enrolled, mean age was about 63 years (range about 23 to 79) and 82.7% were male. A history of anti-PD-1, anti-PD-L1 or anti-CTLA-4 therapy was acceptable, and approximately 39% had some.

The timepoints at which blood was sampled were baseline, cycle 4 day 1, and cycle 7 day 1. General observations from the study: Several nonresponders also turned out to have low normalized T-cell clonal expansion.

Only in-frame clones appear in the TCRdb table, and some are missing; sequencing was by immunoSEQ multiplex PCR. The table includes about 37,000 clones, roughly 86% detected once. This CDR3 is built from 13 residues. Germline V CDR1 and CDR2: LGHNA, YSLEER. V lost 1 base, J lost 5 bases, and 2 bases stayed unmatched. As to this clone: Its antigen is not identified.

The sample was CD4+ or CD8+ T cells sorted from blood, taken in a trial of the OX40 agonist ivuxolimab. The V and J genes are TRBV4-3 and TRBJ2-7, with TRBD1 matching over 7 bases. This clonotype originated in an adult with an advanced solid tumor such as melanoma, head and neck, liver or kidney cancer. The CDR3 region is CASSQGRGHEQYF. The CDR3 bases are TGCGCCAGCAGCCAAGGAAGGGGGCACGAGCAGTACTTC.